Shown below are 32 T cell receptor beta chains from a single sample sequenced in a study of technical replicates of blood from a handful of donors. Clones were sequenced by immunoSEQ multiplex PCR, and TCRdb holds only the in-frame ones, with some missing. The sample includes almost 85,000 clones, 95% to 98% of them seen just once. Sequencing used T cells isolated from PBMCs. Receptor source: a human donor in good health.

V gene TRBV11-3 combines with J gene TRBJ2-2; 12 bases are a match to TRBD1. Germline V gene data show CDR1 as SGHNT and CDR2 as YENEEA. This CDR3 has 18 residues. V dropped 5 bases and J dropped 6; count of bases not matched to a gene: 13. The CDR3 DNA follows: TGTGCCAGCAGCCCAGCGACCTACGGGACAGGGGGCCCCGGGGAGCTGTTTTTT. Encoded protein: CASSPATYGTGGPGELFF.

The chain links TRBV29-1 to TRBJ1-1; D gene ambiguous. V was trimmed by 3 bases and J by 0 bases, leaving 8 bases between them. The CDR3 consists of 13 residues. From germline, CDR1 is SQVTM and CDR2 ANQGSEA. The CDR3 loop reads CSVDEGMNTEAFF. In DNA, the CDR3 is TGCAGCGTTGACGAGGGAATGAACACTGAAGCTTTCTTT.

This chain links TRBV6-1 with TRBJ2-7; 9 bases line up with TRBD2. CDR1 is MNHNS and CDR2 is SASEGT in the germline V gene. V was pared by 5 bases and J by 1 base, with 6 bases of the junction left unmatched. The CDR3 consists of 15 residues. This chain's CDR3 is CASSTGTSPSYEQYF. The CDR3 nucleotides read TGTGCCAGCAGTACCGGGACTAGCCCATCCTACGAGCAGTACTTC.

V gene TRBV4-2 combines with J gene TRBJ2-5, with 8 bases lining up with TRBD1. The V gene end was trimmed by 0 bases and the J gene end by 7 bases; junction bases not matched to a gene: 13. CDR3 size: 17 residues. In germline, CDR1 is LGHNA, CDR2 YNFKEQ. This CDR3 is CASSQDFRGRGRGTQYF. In DNA form, the CDR3 reads TGTGCCAGCAGCCAAGATTTCAGGGGCAGGGGGCGAGGGACCCAGTACTTC.

The V call is TRBV18, the J call TRBJ2-3; the D gene is possibly TRBD2 (6 bases). This CDR3 contains 23 residues. V shed 8 bases and J shed 0 bases, with 39 bases lying between them. The V gene's germline CDR1 is KGHSH and CDR2 LQKENI. CDR3 DNA sequence: TGTGCCAGCCACCGGAGGGCAACTAGCTTTAATCCCCTCAGCAGCTCTAGCACAGATACGCAGTATTTT. Its translation is CASHRRATSFNPLSSSSTDTQYF.

The J gene is TRBJ1-2, the V gene TRBV7-3; possibly TRBD1 for D (6 bases). Between the trimmed V and J ends, which lost 4 bases and 3 bases, there was a span of 12 bases. The CDR3 is 14 residues long. The germline V gene has CDR1 SGHTA and CDR2 FQGTGA. CDR3 bases: TGTGCCAGCAGCTGGGGGACACTAGACTATGGCTACACCTTC. Its translation: CASSWGTLDYGYTF.

The V and J genes are TRBV2 and TRBJ1-2, with D perhaps TRBD1 (5 bases). Germline loops: CDR1 SNHLY, CDR2 FYNNEI. V was shortened by 7 bases and J by 8 bases, with 17 bases between the two germline ends. This CDR3 region has 13 residues. The CDR3 here is CASKGEGVLGYTF. DNA of the CDR3: TGTGCCAGCAAAGGGGAGGGTGTGTTAGGCTACACCTTC.

This clone was observed a single time. The gene calls are TRBV4-1 and TRBJ2-1, with 7 bases identical to TRBD2. Germline trimming cut 1 base from V and 6 bases from J; bases unmatched to any gene: 6. The CDR3 covers 15 residues. Germline CDR1 reads MGHRA; CDR2 reads YSYEKL. Written as DNA, the CDR3 is TGCGCCAGCAGCCAAGTGGGTGGGGGGGGCAATGAGCAGTTCTTC. This sequence encodes CASSQVGGGGNEQFF.

This chain connects TRBV29-1 to TRBJ1-1; D is unclear. Germline CDR1 SQVTM, CDR2 ANQGSEA. CDR3 length: 12 residues. V was shortened by 0 bases and J by 4 bases, with 6 bases between the two germline ends. Here the CDR3 DNA reads TGCAGCGTTGAAGAATTTCGCACTGAAGCTTTCTTT. Translating it yields CSVEEFRTEAFF. Full variable domain (outside the CDR3, taken from reference TRBV29-1 and TRBJ1-1): SAVISQKPSRDICQRGTSLTIQCQVDSQVTMMFWYRQQPGQSLTLIATANQGSEATYESGFVIDKFPISRPNLTFSTLTVSNMSPEDSSIYLCSVEEFRTEAFFGQGTRLTVV.

The genes are TRBV11-2 and TRBJ2-7; D unclear. The CDR3 runs 12 residues. V gave up 3 bases and J gave up 6 bases, with 9 bases separating them. CDR1 is SGHAT, CDR2 FQNNGV, per germline. CDR3 sequence reads: CASSFSRIEQYF. CDR3 DNA sequence: TGTGCCAGCAGCTTCTCCCGTATCGAGCAGTACTTC.

V and J are TRBV2 and TRBJ2-6, with D perhaps TRBD2 (5 bases). Germline V gives CDR1 SNHLY, CDR2 FYNNEI. There are 15 residues in the CDR3. Trimming shortened V by 7 bases and J by 4 bases, and 14 bases separated the two germline ends. The CDR3 DNA reads TGTGCCAGCACAGCCAGATTAGCGGGGGCCAACGTCCTGACTTTC. Protein sequence: CASTARLAGANVLTF.

This chain connects TRBV5-4 to TRBJ2-5; 7 bases fit TRBD2. Germline V gives CDR1 SGHNT, CDR2 YYREEE (reference sequence). With V trimmed by 4 bases and J by 5 bases, 11 bases remained unmatched. This CDR3 region has 15 residues. Written as DNA, the CDR3 is TGTGCCAGCAGCCCCGGGCGGGAGCGCCAGGAGACCCAGTACTTC. Translating it yields CASSPGRERQETQYF.

The chain employs TRBV2 and TRBJ1-2; TRBD1 might be the D (5 bases). The V end lost 6 bases, the J end lost 3 bases, and 17 bases lay between the germline ends. Germline V CDR1 and CDR2: SNHLY, FYNNEI. This CDR3 has 15 amino acids. The CDR3 DNA reads as TGTGCCAGCAGAGCCCCCGGGGGGGAGGACTATGGCTACACCTTC. Translation gives CASRAPGGEDYGYTF.

The chain is built from TRBV9 and TRBJ2-7, with 7 bases identical to TRBD2. From germline, CDR1 is SGDLS and CDR2 YYNGEE. The CDR3 sequence is 15 residues long. Unmatched junction bases numbered 5, after V lost 0 bases and J lost 2 bases. The CDR3 sequence: CASSVGLAETYEQYF. CDR3 nucleotide sequence: TGTGCCAGCAGCGTAGGGCTAGCGGAGACCTACGAGCAGTACTTC.

This chain links TRBV6-1 with TRBJ1-2, with TRBD1 identical over 8 bases. Germline values: CDR1 MNHNS, CDR2 SASEGT. The CDR3 loop spans 14 amino acids. J was trimmed by 2 bases and V by 7 bases; bases with no gene match: 6. The CDR3 DNA is TGTGCCAGCACCAAGGACAGGGCCAACTATGGCTACACCTTC. This gives the protein CASTKDRANYGYTF.

The chain couples TRBV5-1 to TRBJ1-4; maybe TRBD1 (6 bases). The V and J ends lost 4 bases and 8 bases respectively, with 18 bases between them. The CDR3 covers 15 residues. Germline V CDR1 and CDR2: SGHRS, YFSETQ. The CDR3 DNA is TGCGCCAGCAGCATACAGGGACCGTTCTACGAAAAACTGTTTTTT. Translation: CASSIQGPFYEKLFF.

The gene calls are TRBV6-5 and TRBJ2-1; 7 bases are shared with TRBD1. In germline, CDR1 is MNHEY, CDR2 SVGAGI. V gave up 6 bases and J gave up 4 bases; unmatched junction bases: 9. The CDR3 runs to 15 residues. The CDR3 region has the DNA TGTGCCAGCAGACGGGGACAGAGAAAATACAATGAGCAGTTCTTC. This codes for CASRRGQRKYNEQFF.

The genes are TRBV29-1 and TRBJ1-1; unclear D gene. Germline V gene lookup returns CDR1 SQVTM and CDR2 ANQGSEA. V gave up 3 bases and J gave up 1 base, with 9 bases separating them. The CDR3 has 13 amino acids. CDR3 protein: CSVDSGRNTEAFF. The CDR3 DNA is TGCAGCGTTGATTCGGGGAGGAACACTGAAGCTTTCTTT.

V is TRBV18 and J is TRBJ1-1, with 10 bases identical to TRBD1. The germline CDR1 and CDR2 sequences are KGHSH and LQKENI. The CDR3 length is 14 residues. J lost 3 bases, V lost 4 bases, and 2 bases had no gene match. The CDR3 region has the DNA TGTGCCAGCTCACGGGACAGGGGTGACACTGAAGCTTTCTTT. It encodes CASSRDRGDTEAFF.

V usage is TRBV7-9 and J usage is TRBJ2-5, with a tentative D call TRBD2 (5 bases). CDR3 length: 13 amino acids. The ends were cut back, 3 bases at V and 3 bases at J, with 8 bases in the middle. CDR1 SEHNR and CDR2 FQNEAQ come from the germline V gene (reference sequence). The CDR3, as DNA: TGTGCCAGCAGCTTTCAAGCGGAAGAGACCCAGTACTTC. Protein sequence: CASSFQAEETQYF.

The rearrangement links TRBV7-9 to TRBJ2-5, with 7 bases identical to TRBD1. Germline lookup yields CDR1 SEHNR and CDR2 FQNEAQ (reference sequence). V gave up 6 bases and J gave up 4 bases; unmatched junction bases: 5. The length of the CDR3 is 13 residues. CDR3 protein: CASSGDSGETQYF. CDR3 coding DNA: TGTGCCAGCAGTGGGGACAGCGGAGAGACCCAGTACTTC.

V gene TRBV4-1 combines with J gene TRBJ2-4; 9 bases map to TRBD2. Germline V gene lookup returns CDR1 MGHRA and CDR2 YSYEKL. The CDR3 consists of 17 residues. V lost 0 bases and J lost 3; bases outside the gene matches: 6. CDR3 region: CASSQEGSGSVKNIQYF. The CDR3 DNA reads TGCGCCAGCAGCCAAGAGGGTAGCGGGAGTGTCAAAAACATTCAGTACTTC.

The chain combines TRBV5-4 with TRBJ2-1; 9 bases agree with TRBD2. The germline V gene encodes CDR1 SGHNT and CDR2 YYREEE (reference sequence). CDR3 length: 15 amino acids. The V and J ends lost 5 bases and 5 bases, in that order; junction bases with no gene match: 8. The CDR3 sequence is CASRAGTSPDNEQFF. The CDR3 DNA is TGTGCCAGCAGGGCCGGGACTAGCCCCGACAATGAGCAGTTCTTC.

The chain is built from TRBV28 and TRBJ1-5; 10 nucleotides agree with TRBD1. CDR1 and CDR2 from the germline V gene are MDHEN and SYDVKM. There are 16 residues in the CDR3. V lost 8 bases, J lost 2 bases, and 9 bases stayed unmatched. CDR3 bases: TGTGCCAGCCAAGGTTGGGGGACAGGGGGCAATCAGCCCCAGCATTTT. Translation: CASQGWGTGGNQPQHF.

The chain recombines TRBV7-9 with TRBJ2-7, with 10 positions matching TRBD2. This CDR3 contains 14 residues. CDR1 is SEHNR, CDR2 FQNEAQ, per germline (reference sequence). Germline trimming cut 5 bases from V and 3 bases from J; bases unmatched to any gene: 4. The chain's CDR3 is CASSIIAGGYEQYF. The CDR3 DNA is TGTGCCAGCAGCATTATAGCGGGAGGCTACGAGCAGTACTTC. Full variable domain (remainder filled in from reference TRBV7-9 and TRBJ2-7): DTGVSQNPRHKITKRGQNVTFRCDPISEHNRLYWYRQTLGQGPEFLTYFQNEAQLEKSRLLSDRFSAERPKGSFSTLEIQRTEQGDSAMYLCASSIIAGGYEQYFGPGTRLTVT.

The J gene is TRBJ2-7, the V gene TRBV7-9; 14 nucleotides align to TRBD2. The junction had 2 bases not matched to a gene; V was cut back by 4 bases and J by 6 bases. Germline-derived CDR1 and CDR2 are SEHNR and FQNEAQ (reference sequence). The CDR3 is 14 amino acids. CDR3 sequence reads: CASSSGTSGSEQYF. CDR3 nucleotide sequence: TGTGCCAGCAGCTCCGGGACTAGCGGGAGCGAGCAGTACTTC.

The chain couples TRBV7-2 to TRBJ1-1; 7 nucleotides align to TRBD1. J lost 6 bases, V lost 5 bases, and 9 bases had no gene match. CDR3 size: 14 residues. Per germline, CDR1 SGHTA and CDR2 FQGNSA. The CDR3 loop is CASSQDRDWAEAFF. DNA of the CDR3: TGTGCCAGCAGCCAAGACAGGGATTGGGCTGAAGCTTTCTTT.

The gene calls are TRBV18 and TRBJ1-1; 10 bases fit TRBD1. The CDR3 sequence is 15 residues long. V trimming: 1 base; J trimming: 1 base; junction bases outside the gene matches: 0. Germline assignment: CDR1 KGHSH and CDR2 LQKENI. CDR3 sequence (DNA): TGTGCCAGCTCACCACGGGACAGGGGGAACACTGAAGCTTTCTTT. It specifies CASSPRDRGNTEAFF.

The V and J genes are TRBV6-6 and TRBJ2-7, with TRBD2 as a possible D gene (6 bases). Germline loops: CDR1 MNHNY, CDR2 SVGAGI (reference sequence). This CDR3 is 16 amino acids long. V lost 5 bases and J lost 2, with 19 bases in between. The CDR3: CASSHQPTGVTYEQYF. CDR3 in DNA: TGTGCCAGCAGTCACCAACCCACGGGAGTAACCTACGAGCAGTACTTC.

The V gene is TRBV4-1, the J gene TRBJ2-7; 7 bases map to TRBD1. The germline V gene encodes CDR1 MGHRA and CDR2 YSYEKL. CDR3 length equals 13 residues. The V and J ends lost 3 bases and 4 bases, in that order; junction bases with no gene match: 3. As DNA, the CDR3 is TGCGCCAGCAGCCACCGGACAGGTTACGAGCAGTACTTC. This translates into CASSHRTGYEQYF.

The chain uses TRBV6-6 and TRBJ2-1; no clear D gene. CDR3 size: 13 residues. Germline CDR1 and CDR2: MNHNY and SVGAGI (reference sequence). Trimming cost V 7 bases and J 6 bases, with 13 bases left between them. The CDR3 here is CASTPPPGNEQFF. The CDR3 region has the DNA TGTGCCAGCACTCCCCCTCCCGGCAATGAGCAGTTCTTC.

This sequence joins TRBV27 and TRBJ1-1; weak D call: TRBD1 (5 bases). The germline V and J ends were trimmed by 5 bases and 5 bases, with 9 bases remaining between them. The CDR3 spans 12 residues. The germline V gene has CDR1 MNHEY and CDR2 SMNVEV (reference sequence). Written as DNA, the CDR3 is TGTGCCAGCAGTCCTCAGGGAACTGAAGCTTTCTTT. It codes for CASSPQGTEAFF.